This T cell receptor beta chain appears in the sequencing data of a study of shared clonotypes between healthy human individuals. Study as a whole: A couple of female and a few male donors aged 18 to 49 were enrolled.

A deep-level run was used for the assay. TCRdb keeps only in-frame clones here, not all; method: immunoSEQ multiplex PCR. The sample includes 400,000 or so clones, roughly 96% of them seen just once. Recent vaccinations or acute infections were absent in the healthy HIV-negative adult donors. The CDR3 length is 12 residues. Germline values: CDR1 SQVTM, CDR2 ANQGSEA. V gave up 7 bases and J gave up 4 bases, with 13 bases separating them. The clonotype was recovered from a man under 40 in good health. This chain connects TRBV29-1 to TRBJ1-1; D is uncertain. Material: memory CD8+ T cells sorted from blood. Subset indicated: CD45RO+ cells pooled with CCR7-negative TemRA cells. The CDR3 is CSARLGSTEAFF. CDR3 nucleotides: TGCAGCGCCCGGTTGGGGAGCACTGAAGCTTTCTTT.